Listed here are 3 T cell receptor beta chains from one sample, sequenced in a study of T cell responses to AZD1222 COVID-19 vaccine. This table comes from immunoSEQ multiplex PCR, and its TCRdb copy is limited to in-frame clones, with some not included. The table lists some 92,000 clones, 91% of them singletons. Sequencing used peripheral blood, obtained on day 0 of AZD1222 vaccination. All receptors come from an adult in good health.

This clone was observed once. The rearrangement uses TRBV9 and TRBJ1-6, with no clear D. In germline, CDR1 is SGDLS, CDR2 YYNGEE. V lost 0 bases and J 7 bases, leaving 14 bases between the germline ends. The CDR3 covers 16 residues. CDR3 region: CASSVAGGVGNSPLHF. The CDR3 nucleotides are TGTGCCAGCAGCGTAGCAGGCGGGGTCGGGAATTCACCCCTCCACTTT.

The rearrangement links TRBV28 to TRBJ2-7; TRBD2 matches 15 bases. Germline V gene sequence: CDR1 MDHEN, CDR2 SYDVKM. V lost 5 bases and J lost 6; bases outside the gene matches: 5. This CDR3 has 15 amino acids. The CDR3 DNA follows: TGTGCCAGCAGTCCAGGACTAGCGGGAGGGACCGAGCAGTACTTC. Protein product: CASSPGLAGGTEQYF.

The chain links TRBV11-2 to TRBJ2-7; no clear D gene. Trimming removed 2 bases at V and 6 bases at J, with 11 bases between. The CDR3 is made up of 13 amino acids. Germline CDR1 and CDR2: SGHAT and FQNNGV. The CDR3 coding sequence is TGTGCCAGCAGCTTAACCCGGACCGGCGAGCAGTACTTC. Translation: CASSLTRTGEQYF.